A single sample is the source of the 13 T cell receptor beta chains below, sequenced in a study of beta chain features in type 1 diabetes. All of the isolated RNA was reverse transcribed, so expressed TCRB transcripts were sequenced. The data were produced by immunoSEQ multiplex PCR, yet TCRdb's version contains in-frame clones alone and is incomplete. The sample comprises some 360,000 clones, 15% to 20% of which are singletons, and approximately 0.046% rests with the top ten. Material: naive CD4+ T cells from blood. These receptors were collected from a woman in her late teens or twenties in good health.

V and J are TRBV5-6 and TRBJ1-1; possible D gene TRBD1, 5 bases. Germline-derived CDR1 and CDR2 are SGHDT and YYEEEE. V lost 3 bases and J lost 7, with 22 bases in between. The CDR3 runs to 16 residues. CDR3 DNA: TGTGCCAGCAGCTCGTTGGGGAGGGGCGCTTACGGTGAAGCTTTCTTT. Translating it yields CASSSLGRGAYGEAFF.

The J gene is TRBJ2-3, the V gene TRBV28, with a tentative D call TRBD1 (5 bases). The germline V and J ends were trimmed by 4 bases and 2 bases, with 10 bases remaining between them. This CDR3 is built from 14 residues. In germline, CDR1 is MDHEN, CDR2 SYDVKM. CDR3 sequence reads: CASSSEDNTDTQYF. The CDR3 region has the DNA TGTGCCAGCAGTTCCGAGGACAACACAGATACGCAGTATTTT. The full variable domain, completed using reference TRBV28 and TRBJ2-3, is DVKVTQSSRYLVKRTGEKVFLECVQDMDHENMFWYRQDPGLGLRLIYFSYDVKMKEKGDIPEGYSVSREKKERFSLILESASTNQTSMYLCASSSEDNTDTQYFGPGTRLTVL.

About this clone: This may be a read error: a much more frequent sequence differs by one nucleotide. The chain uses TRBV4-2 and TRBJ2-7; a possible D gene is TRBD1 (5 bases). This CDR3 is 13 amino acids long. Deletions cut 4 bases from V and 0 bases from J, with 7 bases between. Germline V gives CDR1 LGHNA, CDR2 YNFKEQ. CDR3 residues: CASSPTDSYEQYF. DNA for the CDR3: TGTGCCAGCAGCCCGACAGACTCCTACGAGCAGTACTTC.

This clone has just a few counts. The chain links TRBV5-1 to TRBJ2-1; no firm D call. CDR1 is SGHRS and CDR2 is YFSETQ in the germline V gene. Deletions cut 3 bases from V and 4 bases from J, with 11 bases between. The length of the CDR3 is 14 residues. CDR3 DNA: TGCGCCAGCAGCTCGGAAGGCGGATACAATGAGCAGTTCTTC. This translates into CASSSEGGYNEQFF.

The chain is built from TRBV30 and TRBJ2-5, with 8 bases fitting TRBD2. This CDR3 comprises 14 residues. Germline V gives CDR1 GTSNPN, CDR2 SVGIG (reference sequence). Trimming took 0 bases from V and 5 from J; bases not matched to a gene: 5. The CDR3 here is CAWSVRTGGETQYF. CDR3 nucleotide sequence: TGTGCCTGGAGTGTACGGACGGGAGGGGAGACCCAGTACTTC.

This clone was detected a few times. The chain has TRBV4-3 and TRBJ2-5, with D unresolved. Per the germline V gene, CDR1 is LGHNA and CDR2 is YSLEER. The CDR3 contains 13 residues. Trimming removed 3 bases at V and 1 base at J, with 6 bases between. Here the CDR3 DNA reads TGCGCCAGCAGCCATCAACTCCAAGAGACCCAGTACTTC. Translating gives CASSHQLQETQYF.

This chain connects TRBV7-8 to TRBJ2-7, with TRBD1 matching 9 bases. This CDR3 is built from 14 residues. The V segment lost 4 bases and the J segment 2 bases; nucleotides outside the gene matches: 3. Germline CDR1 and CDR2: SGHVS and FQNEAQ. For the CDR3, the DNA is TGTGCCAGCAGCTACGGGACAGGGACCTACGAGCAGTACTTC. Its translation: CASSYGTGTYEQYF. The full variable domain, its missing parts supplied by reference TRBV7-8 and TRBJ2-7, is GAGVSQSPRYKVAKRGQDVALRCDPISGHVSLFWYQQALGQGPEFLTYFQNEAQLDKSGLPSDRFFAERPEGSVSTLKIQRTQQEDSAVYLCASSYGTGTYEQYFGPGTRLTVT.

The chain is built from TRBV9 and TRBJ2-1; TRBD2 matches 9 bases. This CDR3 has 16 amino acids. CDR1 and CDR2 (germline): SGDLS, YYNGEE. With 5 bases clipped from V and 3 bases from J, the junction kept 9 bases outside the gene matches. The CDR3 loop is CASSPSTSGVYNEQFF. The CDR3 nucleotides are TGTGCCAGCAGTCCATCGACTAGCGGAGTCTACAATGAGCAGTTCTTC.

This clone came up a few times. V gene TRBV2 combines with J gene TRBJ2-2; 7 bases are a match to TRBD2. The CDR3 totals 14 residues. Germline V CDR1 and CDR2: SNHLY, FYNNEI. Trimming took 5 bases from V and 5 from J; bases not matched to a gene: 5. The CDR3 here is CASSQRGGTGELFF. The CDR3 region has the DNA TGTGCCAGCAGTCAGCGGGGTGGGACCGGGGAGCTGTTTTTT.

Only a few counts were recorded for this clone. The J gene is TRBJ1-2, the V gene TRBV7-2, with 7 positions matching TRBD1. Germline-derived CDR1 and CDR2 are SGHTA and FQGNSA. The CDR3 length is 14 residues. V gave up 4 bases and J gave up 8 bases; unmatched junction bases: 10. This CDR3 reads CASSSSTGRRGYTF. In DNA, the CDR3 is TGTGCCAGCAGCTCCTCGACAGGGAGGAGAGGCTACACCTTC.

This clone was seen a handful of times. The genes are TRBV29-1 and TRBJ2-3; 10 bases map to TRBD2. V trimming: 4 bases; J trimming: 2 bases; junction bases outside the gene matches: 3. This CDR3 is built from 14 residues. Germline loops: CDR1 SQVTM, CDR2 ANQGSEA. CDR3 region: CSVGLAGDTDTQYF. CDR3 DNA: TGCAGCGTTGGACTAGCGGGCGACACAGATACGCAGTATTTT.

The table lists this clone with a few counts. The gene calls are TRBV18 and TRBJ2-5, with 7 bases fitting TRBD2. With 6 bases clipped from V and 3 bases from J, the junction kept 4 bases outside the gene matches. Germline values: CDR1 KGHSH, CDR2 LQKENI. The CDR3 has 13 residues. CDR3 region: CASSGGLEETQYF. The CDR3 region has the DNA TGTGCCAGCTCCGGTGGACTAGAAGAGACCCAGTACTTC.

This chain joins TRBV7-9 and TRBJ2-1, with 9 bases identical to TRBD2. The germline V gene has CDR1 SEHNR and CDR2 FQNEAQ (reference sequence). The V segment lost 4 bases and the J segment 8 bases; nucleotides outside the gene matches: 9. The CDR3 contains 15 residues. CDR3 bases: TGTGCCAGCAGCTACAGATTAGCGGGAGTGCATGAGCAGTTCTTC. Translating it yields CASSYRLAGVHEQFF.